This TCR beta chain was obtained from a study of relationships among human T cell subsets. Subset-specific monoclonal antibody beads were used to isolate T cell subsets. Semiquantitative ARM-PCR amplified T cell receptor alpha and beta CDR3 regions from mRNA. Exponential amplification used communal superprimers after tagged nested gene-specific primers in ARM-PCR. MiXCR was run by TCRdb on the multiplex PCR reads, yielding one entry per CDR3 protein. The table includes 16,000 or so distinct CDR3 sequences, about 56% detected once. Source material: total T cells sorted from blood. This receptor was taken from a man between 35 and 55 years old in good health.

CDR3 coding DNA: TGCAGCGTTGAAAGGTCTAGCGGATCCACAGATACGCAGTATTTT. Protein product: CSVERSSGSTDTQYF. The chain combines TRBV29-1 with TRBJ2-3, with 7 bases fitting TRBD2. The germline gives CDR1 SQVTM, CDR2 ANQGSEA. The CDR3 runs to 15 residues. The V segment lost 2 bases and the J segment 2 bases; nucleotides outside the gene matches: 7.